This T cell receptor beta chain was identified in a study of OX40 agonist ivuxolimab in advanced cancers. Whole-study findings and limits: The mean number of expanded clones was higher in CD8+ T cells than in CD4+.

This CDR3 contains 12 residues. Germline loops: CDR1 GTSNPN, CDR2 SVGIG (reference sequence). V lost 2 bases and J 5 bases, leaving 4 bases between the germline ends. Libraries were prepared by immunoSEQ multiplex PCR; TCRdb keeps only in-frame clonotypes and omits some of them. The profile covers 20,000 to 30,000 clones, with 79% appearing a single time and 9.5% to 15% taken by the ten largest. On this clone itself: Its specificity is unknown.

A history of autoimmune disease or systemic immunosuppression excluded patients. The sequencing used CD4+ or CD8+ T cells sorted from blood, collected in a trial of the OX40 agonist ivuxolimab. The V and J genes are TRBV30 and TRBJ1-6, with unresolved D. This receptor was taken from an adult with an advanced solid tumor such as melanoma, head and neck, liver or kidney cancer. CDR3 coding DNA: TGTGCCTGGAGTCTGAATAATTCACCCCTCCACTTT. Its protein is CAWSLNNSPLHF.